One and the same sample provided the 28 T cell receptor beta chains below, sequenced in a study of response to subunit inactivated influenza vaccine. TCRdb used MiXCR to reprocess the RT-PCR reads, holding one entry per CDR3 protein. This sample has just under 250,000 distinct CDR3 sequences, with 12% found just once. The specimen comprised non-naive T cells sorted from PBMCs, sampled roughly 15 days before vaccination. The receptors come from a man in his forties or fifties who received an inactivated influenza vaccine.

The chain links TRBV5-1 to TRBJ2-6; D is undetermined. This CDR3 has 13 amino acids. The V gene's germline CDR1 is SGHRS and CDR2 YFSETQ. The V and J ends lost 6 bases and 2 bases respectively, with 6 bases between them. The CDR3 nucleotides read TGCGCCAGCACTCCTCCTGGGGCCAACGTCCTGACTTTC. Residues: CASTPPGANVLTF.

This clonotype has ten or more counts. This chain links TRBV29-1 with TRBJ2-1; 9 nucleotides line up with TRBD1. The CDR3 loop spans 13 amino acids. J lost 6 bases, V lost 6 bases, and 6 bases had no gene match. The germline CDR1 and CDR2 sequences are SQVTM and ANQGSEA. Written as DNA, the CDR3 is TGCAGCGTCCGACAGGGGGGAATCAATGAGCAGTTCTTC. It translates to CSVRQGGINEQFF.

This clonotype was seen more than once but under ten times. The chain uses TRBV7-8 and TRBJ1-4; D unresolved. Trimming cost V 3 bases and J 6 bases, with 11 bases left between them. The length of the CDR3 is 14 residues. Germline assignment: CDR1 SGHVS and CDR2 FQNEAQ. The CDR3: CASSFREQDEKLFF. DNA for the CDR3: TGTGCCAGCAGCTTCCGGGAGCAGGATGAAAAACTGTTTTTT.

This sequence joins TRBV5-1 and TRBJ2-3; 8 nucleotides line up with TRBD2. Germline trimming cut 4 bases from V and 0 bases from J; bases unmatched to any gene: 7. CDR3 size: 16 residues. Germline assignment: CDR1 SGHRS and CDR2 YFSETQ. CDR3 in amino acids: CASSTDIAGSTDTQYF. DNA for the CDR3: TGCGCCAGCAGCACAGACATAGCGGGAAGCACAGATACGCAGTATTTT. The full variable domain, in which reference TRBV5-1 and TRBJ2-3 provide the parts outside the CDR3, is KAGVTQTPRYLIKTRGQQVTLSCSPISGHRSVSWYQQTPGQGLQFLFEYFSETQRNKGNFPGRFSGRQFSNSRSEMNVSTLELGDSALYLCASSTDIAGSTDTQYFGPGTRLTVL.

This clonotype occurred a few times. The rearrangement links TRBV12-3 or TRBV12-4 to TRBJ2-7; TRBD2 aligns across 7 bases. This CDR3 spans 13 amino acids. After removal of 6 bases from V and 5 bases from J, the junction contained 7 bases not matched to a gene. The CDR3 protein is CASSRTSLNEQYF. CDR3 DNA sequence: TGTGCCAGCAGCCGGACTAGTCTAAACGAGCAGTACTTC.

The chain couples TRBV20-1 to TRBJ1-1; D possibly corresponds to TRBD1 (6 bases). Germline CDR1 and CDR2: DFQATT and SNEGSKA (reference sequence). Trimming removed 0 bases from V and 1 base from J, with 12 bases in between. The CDR3 covers 15 residues. The CDR3 here is CSARDRGAPNTEAFF. The CDR3 coding sequence is TGCAGTGCTAGAGATAGGGGGGCCCCGAACACTGAAGCTTTCTTT.

This rearrangement joins TRBV29-1 to TRBJ1-1, with a weak D call TRBD1 (6 bases). The germline gives CDR1 SQVTM, CDR2 ANQGSEA. Deletions cut 5 bases from V and 3 bases from J, with 13 bases between. The length of the CDR3 is 13 residues. The CDR3: CSVTSGGYTEAFF. Here the CDR3 DNA reads TGCAGCGTTACTTCTGGGGGCTACACTGAAGCTTTCTTT.

The chain is built from TRBV10-3 and TRBJ1-6, with D possibly matching TRBD1 (5 bases). This CDR3 spans 15 amino acids. Germline values: CDR1 ENHRY, CDR2 SYGVKD. The ends were cut back, 6 bases at V and 5 bases at J, with 14 bases in the middle. The CDR3 sequence is CAIRIGRGNNSPLHF. CDR3 nucleotides: TGTGCCATCAGGATCGGCCGGGGGAATAATTCACCCCTCCACTTT.

This clonotype came up a few times. Just one base apart from a much larger clone, this may be a read error. V and J are TRBV20-1 and TRBJ2-5; 13 bases align to TRBD2. This CDR3 spans 17 amino acids. CDR1 and CDR2 from the germline V gene are DFQATT and SNEGSKA (reference sequence). Written as DNA, the CDR3 is TGCTGTGCTAGAGATCTCCTACTAGCGGGGGGGCAAGAGACCCAGTACTTC. Translation gives CCARDLLLAGGQETQYF.

This clonotype has a count of ten or more. The chain carries TRBV4-2 and TRBJ2-7; either TRBD1 or TRBD2 may fit D (5 bases each). Germline values: CDR1 LGHNA, CDR2 YNFKEQ. Trimming cost V 0 bases and J 4 bases, with 16 bases left between them. The CDR3 sequence is 16 residues long. The CDR3 DNA reads TGTGCCAGCAGCCAAGAGGGGACCCCTTCCATGTACGAGCAGTACTTC. Its translation: CASSQEGTPSMYEQYF.

In this sample, this clonotype turned up a few times. The chain combines TRBV6-6 with TRBJ2-5, with D unresolved. Germline CDR1 and CDR2: MNHNY and SVGAGI (reference sequence). The V gene lost 8 bases and the J gene lost 1 base, with 11 bases spanning the gap. The CDR3 runs 13 residues. The CDR3 DNA sequence: TGTGCCAGCCTTCCATGGGGCCAAGAGACCCAGTACTTC. Encoded protein: CASLPWGQETQYF.

This clonotype was observed at least ten times. The chain joins TRBV7-9 to TRBJ2-1; D is uncertain. Germline V gives CDR1 SEHNR, CDR2 FQNEAQ (reference sequence). The CDR3 sequence is 12 residues long. Trimming took 4 bases from V and 9 from J, leaving 10 bases between them. CDR3 in amino acids: CASSWISGEQFF. The CDR3 DNA reads as TGTGCCAGCAGCTGGATCTCCGGTGAGCAGTTCTTC. The full variable domain, rest sourced from reference TRBV7-9 and TRBJ2-1, is DTGVSQNPRHKITKRGQNVTFRCDPISEHNRLYWYRQTLGQGPEFLTYFQNEAQLEKSRLLSDRFSAERPKGSFSTLEIQRTEQGDSAMYLCASSWISGEQFFGPGTRLTVL.

The genes are TRBV7-2 and TRBJ2-7; TRBD2 agrees at 11 bases. Germline lookup yields CDR1 SGHTA and CDR2 FQGNSA. The CDR3 is made up of 15 amino acids. The junction had 7 bases not matched to a gene; V was cut back by 3 bases and J by 6 bases. Written as DNA, the CDR3 is TGTGCCAGCAGCTTGGCACTAGCGGGAGCCCGCGAGCAGTACTTC. It codes for CASSLALAGAREQYF.

This chain joins TRBV28 and TRBJ2-5; tentatively, D is TRBD2 (6 bases). CDR3 length: 15 residues. V lost 5 bases, J lost 2 bases, and 15 bases lay in between. The germline V gene has CDR1 MDHEN and CDR2 SYDVKM. CDR3 coding DNA: TGTGCCAGCAGTCCCTCCGGTGGGGGGCAAGAGACCCAGTACTTC. Translated, it gives CASSPSGGGQETQYF.

The J gene is TRBJ2-4, the V gene TRBV6-2 or TRBV6-3, with D possibly matching TRBD1 (5 bases). Germline lookup yields CDR1 MNHEY and CDR2 SVGEGT. V was cut by 7 bases and J by 2 bases, with 9 bases left in between. The CDR3 totals 13 residues. The CDR3 DNA is TGTGCCAGCAAGCAGGGCTCCAAAAACATTCAGTACTTC. Amino acids: CASKQGSKNIQYF.

This clonotype was counted between two and nine times. The rearrangement links TRBV14 to TRBJ2-7, with 8 bases matching TRBD1. The V and J ends lost 5 bases and 6 bases, in that order; junction bases with no gene match: 6. The CDR3 totals 13 residues. Germline V CDR1 and CDR2: SGHDN, FVKESK. The CDR3 nucleotides read TGTGCCAGCAGCTCCTGGACAGGGTCCGAGCAGTACTTC. This encodes CASSSWTGSEQYF.

The table lists this clonotype with many counts. The V gene is TRBV29-1, the J gene TRBJ2-7; 7 bases match TRBD1. V was pared by 5 bases and J by 0 bases, with 4 bases of the junction left unmatched. CDR1 is SQVTM and CDR2 is ANQGSEA in the germline V gene. The CDR3 sequence is 13 residues long. CDR3 in DNA: TGCAGCGTTCCGGGACAGAGCTCCTACGAGCAGTACTTC. Translation: CSVPGQSSYEQYF.

This clonotype has more than one count but fewer than ten. This chain uses TRBV7-3 with TRBJ2-2; 12 nucleotides match TRBD2. The CDR3 runs 16 residues. From germline, CDR1 is SGHTA and CDR2 FQGTGA. J gave up 6 bases and V 5 bases, and 7 bases lay outside the gene matches. The CDR3 nucleotides read TGTGCCAGCAGCGAAACTAGCGGGAGGACGGCCGGGGAGCTGTTTTTT. It translates to CASSETSGRTAGELFF.

The chain employs TRBV25-1 and TRBJ2-7; the match to TRBD2 covers 9 bases. J lost 7 bases, V lost 8 bases, and 12 bases had no gene match. The CDR3 contains 14 residues. The germline CDR1 and CDR2 sequences are MGHDK and SYGVNS. The CDR3 coding sequence is TGTGCCAGCGGGGCGGGGGGGGATTTGAGGGAGCAGTACTTC. It specifies CASGAGGDLREQYF.

This clonotype showed up just a few times. J is TRBJ2-3 and V is TRBV24-1; 7 bases align to TRBD2. V was pared by 4 bases and J by 4 bases, with 10 bases of the junction left unmatched. CDR1 and CDR2 from the germline V gene are KGHDR and SFDVKD. This CDR3 spans 16 amino acids. CDR3 DNA: TGTGCCACCAGTGACCCCGGGACTAATCACCCAGATACGCAGTATTTT. This sequence encodes CATSDPGTNHPDTQYF.

This clonotype was picked up a small number of times. CDR3 amino acids: CSAKRAEPSTDTQYF. The CDR3 DNA reads as TGCAGTGCTAAGCGGGCCGAGCCAAGCACAGATACGCAGTATTTT. The chain has TRBV20-1 and TRBJ2-3; D is possibly TRBD2 (6 bases). The V gene's germline CDR1 is DFQATT and CDR2 SNEGSKA (reference sequence). The CDR3 is made up of 15 amino acids. The ends were cut back, 4 bases at V and 0 bases at J, with 14 bases in the middle.

In its sample, this clonotype was seen a few times. The V and J genes are TRBV27 and TRBJ2-5; possible D gene TRBD1, 7 bases. There are 16 residues in the CDR3. V lost 5 bases to trimming and J lost 4 bases, with 20 bases between them. Germline V gene sequence: CDR1 MNHEY, CDR2 SMNVEV (reference sequence). Written as DNA, the CDR3 is TGTGCCAGCAGTCATCAGGGTGGACAGGAGGGAGAGACCCAGTACTTC. This encodes CASSHQGGQEGETQYF.

This clonotype was counted many times. The chain couples TRBV28 to TRBJ2-7, with D possibly TRBD1 on 6 matching bases. Trimming removed 3 bases at V and 6 bases at J, with 9 bases between. Germline loops: CDR1 MDHEN, CDR2 SYDVKM. The CDR3 extends over 12 amino acids. The CDR3 DNA follows: TGTGCCAGCAGTTTCCAGGGGATCGAGCAGTACTTC. Translated, it gives CASSFQGIEQYF.

The sample holds a few counts of this clonotype. The chain combines TRBV20-1 with TRBJ1-1; TRBD1 matches at 11 bases. J gave up 5 bases and V 2 bases, and 7 bases lay outside the gene matches. This CDR3 is built from 15 residues. CDR1 is DFQATT, CDR2 SNEGSKA, per germline (reference sequence). The CDR3 loop is CSARTGTGGRTEAFF. The CDR3 DNA is TGCAGTGCTAGAACCGGGACAGGGGGTAGGACTGAAGCTTTCTTT.

This clonotype was observed many times. CDR3 nucleotides: TGTGCCACCAGTGACCAAGTCTATAGCAATCAGCCCCAGCATTTT. Its translation: CATSDQVYSNQPQHF. The chain uses TRBV24-1 and TRBJ1-5; D gene unclear. V was trimmed by 4 bases and J by 0 bases, leaving 9 bases between them. Germline lookup yields CDR1 KGHDR and CDR2 SFDVKD. The CDR3 is made up of 15 amino acids.

The CDR3 nucleotides read TGTGCCAGCAGCTTACAGCGGGGTGAGCAGTTCTTC. Amino acid sequence: CASSLQRGEQFF. The rearrangement joins TRBV7-8 to TRBJ2-1; 7 positions match TRBD2. Per the germline V gene, CDR1 is SGHVS and CDR2 is FQNEAQ. The length of the CDR3 is 12 residues. V trimming: 2 bases; J trimming: 9 bases; junction bases outside the gene matches: 1.

This clonotype was detected a few times. This sequence joins TRBV4-3 and TRBJ1-5; D is unclear. V was trimmed by 0 bases and J by 0 bases, leaving 3 bases between them. CDR3 length: 14 residues. In germline, CDR1 is LGHNA, CDR2 YSLEER. CDR3: CASSQDYSNQPQHF. Here the CDR3 DNA reads TGCGCCAGCAGCCAAGATTATAGCAATCAGCCCCAGCATTTT.

Only a few counts were recorded for this clonotype. CDR3 nucleotide sequence: TGTGCCAGCAGTGTCGAGATAAATAATTCACCCCTCCACTTT. Residues: CASSVEINNSPLHF. The rearrangement links TRBV6-4 to TRBJ1-6; D not resolved. Germline CDR1 MRHNA, CDR2 SNTAGT. The V and J ends lost 4 bases and 5 bases respectively, with 9 bases between them. The CDR3 spans 14 residues.